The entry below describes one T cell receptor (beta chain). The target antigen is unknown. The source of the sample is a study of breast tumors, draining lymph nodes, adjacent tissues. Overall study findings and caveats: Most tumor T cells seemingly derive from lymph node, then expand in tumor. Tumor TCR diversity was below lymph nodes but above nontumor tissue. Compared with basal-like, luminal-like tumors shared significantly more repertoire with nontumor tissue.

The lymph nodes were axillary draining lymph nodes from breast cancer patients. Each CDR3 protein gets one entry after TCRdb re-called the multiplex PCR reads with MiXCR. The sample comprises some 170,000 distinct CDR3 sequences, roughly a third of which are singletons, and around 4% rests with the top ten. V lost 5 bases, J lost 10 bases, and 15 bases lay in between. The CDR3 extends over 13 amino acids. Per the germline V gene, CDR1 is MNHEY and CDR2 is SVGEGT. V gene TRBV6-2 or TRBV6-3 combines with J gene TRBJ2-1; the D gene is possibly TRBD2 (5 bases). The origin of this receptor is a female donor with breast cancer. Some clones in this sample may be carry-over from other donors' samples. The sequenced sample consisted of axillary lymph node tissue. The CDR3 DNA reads TGTGCCAGCAGTCACGCGGCCGCGGGCGAGCAGTTCTTC. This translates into CASSHAAAGEQFF.